The rows below give T cell receptor beta chains drawn from one sample of a study of tumor-infiltrating lymphocytes in glioblastoma multiforme. TCRdb redid the calling of the multiplex PCR reads with MiXCR, one entry per CDR3 protein. The data show about 15,000 distinct CDR3 sequences, over 65% seen once. The sequencing input was brain tumor tissue. These receptors all come from a male donor with glioblastoma. The CDR3 runs from the conserved cysteine through the conserved F or W. D genes are given only for firm matches.

TRBD1	TRBV20-1	CSATGGDGLNTEAFF
TRBD2	TRBV6-5	CASSYREEFTGELFF
TRBD1	TRBV20-1	CSAIDRDRGSQPQHF
-	TRBV7-8	CASSITWDKTDTQYF
-	TRBV20-1	CSATQTTRGYLNTEAFF
-	TRBV11-1	CASSMMATYTGELFF
TRBD2	TRBV11-2	CASSFSLAGWYNEQFF
-	TRBV6-5	CASSHPGTYEQYF
-	TRBV20-1	CSARDGSPMETQYF
TRBD2	TRBV6-5	CASTPRVGSGSSEQFF
-	TRBV29-1	CNVEAGAGDTQYF
TRBD2	TRBV29-1	CSVDGLAGYNEQFF